Below, one TCR beta chain is given with its context. No cognate antigen has been identified for it. No much larger clone exists at a distance of one base, and base qualities are not known. CDR1 and CDR2, looked up from the germline V gene (reference sequence), are LNHDA and SQIVND. There are 12 amino acids in the CDR3, from cysteine to phenylalanine inclusive. This entry keeps only the CDR3 DNA: 36 bases, framed from base 1. A distance of 17 bases separates the germline ends of V and J, which lose 6 bases and 12 bases respectively. The source of the sample is a study of cytomegalovirus exposure and HLA in healthy donors (dated by TCRdb to between 2016 and 2019). In terms of the full investigation: An earlier analysis of several hundred of the donors reported roughly 300 Gb of sequence data and approximately 120 million unique TCR beta sequences obtained from around 180 million T cells. An early release that covered about 600 HLA-typed donors contained approximately 300 gigabases of sequencing data and 85 million to 100 million unique TCR sequences. The genetic ancestry cluster associated with self-reported Caucasian donors included about 81% of the roughly 400 genotyped donors. The study aimed to test whether cataloging public T cell receptors could reveal signatures of past pathogen exposure. The study profiled the T cell repertoires of 500 to 800 subjects by immunosequencing and related them to cytomegalovirus serostatus. A separate validation cohort of some 130 different subjects was used in addition to the roughly 620-subject first cohort. To predict cytomegalovirus infection status, the study brought together high-throughput TCR immunosequencing, statistical association of individual TCRs with disease status, and machine learning. To study patterns of TCR occurrence, a later analysis re-analyzed previously published TCR beta repertoires from 700 or so donors and added high-resolution HLA genotyping. Rather than using new phenotypic data, the later analysis identified candidate immune exposures from TCR beta sequences and from how often those sequences occurred across donors. An earlier analysis of 450 to 750 of the donors used high-throughput TCR beta sequencing to judge whether each TCR beta V gene segment behaved as functional or pseudogenic. Donor age, sex, ethnicity and CMV serostatus were compiled together with the repertoire data. Genome-wide SNP genotypes for about 65% of the 666 donors were used in a later genetic analysis, which treated that subset as a discovery cohort. Every repertoire in the discovery cohort had been generated on one and the same sequencing platform. Class I and class II HLA loci were covered by the typing at four-digit resolution. The number of donors typed differed by locus, with about 629-640 for A, B, C, DRB1 and DQB1, over 500 for DQA1, 600 to 610 for DPA1, and roughly 450 for DPB1. Four or five DR-DQ haplotypes were handled as single units for association and clustering, since linkage in the cohort was strong. Across around 400 genotyped donors of the cohort, an average of approximately 240,000 unique TCR beta nucleotide sequences per donor were sequenced, and 15% to 20% of those sequences were non-productive.

The cohort comprised under 700 healthy bone marrow donors. At the time of sampling, every cohort member was nominally healthy, though immune exposures that went unrecorded were likely present. The donor tested CMV seropositive, placing the donor among the approximately 310 seropositive members of the cohort. Each donor provided a peripheral blood sample, and peripheral blood mononuclear cells were used for TCR beta sequencing. The Qiagen DNeasy Blood Extraction Kit was used to extract genomic DNA from the blood cell samples. The library was built by means of the immunoSEQ multiplex PCR assay. A mixture of 60 forward primers for TCR Vbeta segments and 13 reverse primers for TCR Jbeta segments was used in the multiplex PCR. A multiplex PCR assay on genomic DNA amplified the CDR3 region of rearranged TCR beta genes. The amplified TCR beta libraries were sequenced on the Illumina HiSeq System as 87-base-pair reads. Per the source publication's procedure: In a later analysis, tens of millions of unique TCR beta chains were counted across the 690 or so repertoires, and some 10 million of these chains were shared by at least two donors. Raw reads were error-corrected and collapsed into unique sequences by a nearest-neighbor algorithm in which closely related sequences were merged to remove PCR and sequencing errors. V, D and J gene segments were assigned by aligning CDR3 sequences to IMGT reference sequences. For a sequence to be retained, a match of at least six nucleotides was required to both a V gene segment and a J gene segment. A rearrangement was called productive if the CDR3 had no stop codons and remained in frame with V and J, and every other rearrangement was called non-productive. CDR3 was defined by IMGT convention, running from the second conserved V-encoded cysteine to the conserved J-encoded phenylalanine. The earlier analysis of approximately 590 of the donors excluded any sequence lacking an unambiguous match to a single V gene segment. In an earlier analysis of some 590 of the donors, a V segment was called functional when productive rearrangements were above 56.7%, and segregating when the standard deviation between donors exceeded 5%. A statistical classification framework was built for diagnosing cytomegalovirus status from the catalog of TCR beta chain sequences. A later analysis assigned V and J genes by comparing TCR nucleotide sequences with IMGT/GENE-DB human TR gene sequences. A later analysis assigned CDR3 sequences and most-parsimonious VDJ recombination scenarios with the TCRdist pipeline. In a later analysis, each TCR beta chain was defined by its CDR3 amino acid sequence together with its V-gene family, and reads lacking a unique V-gene family were excluded. As a way to deal with suspected cross-contamination and a sequencing artifact, a later analysis dropped 640 or so nucleotide sequences that were highly shared and had low generation probability. In a later analysis, a clonal expansion index was calculated for each public chain from normalized within-repertoire ranks of inferred template counts. A later analysis computed generation probabilities with a VDJ recombination model fitted to out-of-frame rearrangements, and checked the results against IGoR. In a later analysis, TCR-TCR, TCR-HLA and TCR-CMV co-occurrence was scored with hypergeometric tests, and a repertoire-size bias correction was applied to TCR pairs. False discovery rates were estimated in a later analysis by permuting HLA or CMV assignments 20 times. In a later analysis, co-occurring TCRs were grouped with DBSCAN, and TCRdist sequence similarity was added when clustering was performed within HLA-allele-positive subsets. Co-occurrence clustering excluded repertoires with fewer than 30,000 or more than 120,000 public chains, plus five with anomalous nucleotide sharing. In its TCRdb copy, this immuneACCESS table keeps in-frame sequences only and misses some clones. Where compared with another copy, unresolved V genes explain less than half of these, and the others have no known cause. The DNA gave D and trimming, while V, J and clone size come from that table. This sample gives approximately 120,000 clones in total; roughly four fifths of them show up just once. The ten largest clones add up to over 10% of the sample.

Points the paper makes about the study in general: Roughly uniform sequencing depth across donors was assumed in presence/absence analyses, although this assumption may not hold. In a later genetic analysis, fewer N-insertions in productive TCRs were reported among donors in an Asian-associated ancestry cluster than the roughly 710-donor mean. Linkage disequilibrium might explain the correlated functional status among segregating V segments, but an unknown experimental factor could not be ruled out. In a later analysis, most CMV-associated TCR beta chains were found to appear HLA-restricted, with HLA associations seemingly driven largely by CMV exposure. In a later analysis, several top co-occurrence clusters were reported to appear linked to parvovirus B19, influenza, CMV and Epstein-Barr virus. In vitro tests confirmed that three of the cytomegalovirus-associated TCR beta chains recognize cytomegalovirus antigens. Most TCR sequences were observed very rarely across donors, whereas some public TCRs were present in many individuals. A later analysis found that HLA-associated TCR beta chains were more clonally expanded and had lower generation probabilities than equally common non-associated chains. In the study, about 150 TCR beta chains were listed as associated with cytomegalovirus. Because counts were too low, more than 15 rarely observed V segments, including chromosome 9 orphons, were left out of the earlier analysis of 500 to 650 of the donors. It was suggested by the authors that the approach could potentially be generalized to other disease states and immunological phenotypes. A group of highly shared sequence variants was considered likely to be a technical artifact of the sequencing pipeline. The only immune exposure information available for the cohort was CMV serostatus. HLA typing was unavailable for some donors at each locus, so association tests used only the typed subset. Assigning TCR associations to individual alleles was difficult when HLA alleles, especially DR and DQ, strongly co-occurred. Broadly in line with IMGT annotations, most TCR beta V segments showed up in productive rearrangements about 87% or about 30% of the time in an earlier analysis of around 550 of the donors. A further reported finding was that TCR beta sequences accurately predicted the HLA-A and HLA-B alleles for most subjects in the first cohort. The classifier was reported to diagnose cytomegalovirus status with high specificity and sensitivity in both the original and validation cohorts. The 87-base-pair reads could not distinguish some IMGT-functional V segments, including TRBV6-2 and TRBV6-3, so those segments were excluded. In this cohort, only TCR beta chains were sequenced, and detectable features were limited by the absence of alpha or paired-chain data. In a later analysis, about 17,000 TCR beta sequences were associated with specific HLA alleles at a false discovery rate of 0.05. An association between a missense DCLRE1C variant and V-gene and J-gene trimming of TCR beta chains was found in a later genetic analysis and replicated in an independent cohort. A later analysis found that TCR association rates varied across HLA loci, with DRB1 alleles showing the most associated TCRs and HLA-C alleles the fewest.

Sequenced sample: PBMCs. The chain joins TRBV19 to TRBJ1-1, and perhaps TRBD1 as D gene, on 5 matching bases. The clonotype comes from a woman aged 55-75 years in good health and CMV-seropositive. This receptor has the CDR3 CASSPSGGITFF. The nucleotides read TGTGCCAGTAGCCCAAGCGGGGGTATAACTTTCTTT.